This T cell receptor (beta chain) was documented in a study of T cells in Graves' hyperthyroidism and ophthalmopathy. Whole-study context: Blood was drawn when the patient was first diagnosed and still untreated.

This clonotype appeared many times. TCR beta CDR3 regions were amplified from RNA transcripts. TCR CDR3 underwent first-round RT-PCR with the HTBI primer set. From the multiplex PCR reads, TCRdb called clonotypes with MiXCR, one entry per CDR3 protein. The sample lists nearly 750,000 distinct CDR3 sequences; 30% to 40% were seen once. This CDR3 spans 13 amino acids. V gave up 5 bases and J gave up 7 bases, with 12 bases separating them. The V gene's germline CDR1 is MRHNA and CDR2 SNTAGT. Sequences were obtained from blood. The origin of this receptor is a woman between 40 and 50 years old with Graves' hyperthyroidism. This chain uses TRBV6-4 with TRBJ1-5, with no clear D. CDR3 sequence reads: CASSPRRGQPQHF. Here the CDR3 DNA reads TGTGCCAGCAGTCCCCGTAGAGGACAGCCCCAGCATTTT.